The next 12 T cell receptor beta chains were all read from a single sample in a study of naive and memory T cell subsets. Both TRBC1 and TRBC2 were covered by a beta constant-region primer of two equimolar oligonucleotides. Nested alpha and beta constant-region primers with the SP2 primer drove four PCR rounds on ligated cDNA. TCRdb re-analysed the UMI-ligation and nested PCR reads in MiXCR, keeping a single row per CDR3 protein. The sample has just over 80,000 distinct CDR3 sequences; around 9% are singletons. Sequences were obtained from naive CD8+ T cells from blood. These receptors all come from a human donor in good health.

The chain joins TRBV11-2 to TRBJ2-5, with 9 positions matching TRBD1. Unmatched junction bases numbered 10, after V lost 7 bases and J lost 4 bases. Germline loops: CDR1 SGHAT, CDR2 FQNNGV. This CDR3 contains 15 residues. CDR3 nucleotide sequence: TGTGCCAGCATCTCGACAGGACAGGGGAGAGAGACCCAGTACTTC. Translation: CASISTGQGRETQYF.

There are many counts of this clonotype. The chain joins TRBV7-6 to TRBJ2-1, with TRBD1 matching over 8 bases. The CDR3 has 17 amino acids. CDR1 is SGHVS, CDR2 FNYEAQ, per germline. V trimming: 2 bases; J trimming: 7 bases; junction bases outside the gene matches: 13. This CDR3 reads CASSLRFGQGPENEQFF. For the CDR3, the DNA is TGTGCCAGCAGCTTAAGGTTCGGACAGGGACCCGAGAATGAGCAGTTCTTC.

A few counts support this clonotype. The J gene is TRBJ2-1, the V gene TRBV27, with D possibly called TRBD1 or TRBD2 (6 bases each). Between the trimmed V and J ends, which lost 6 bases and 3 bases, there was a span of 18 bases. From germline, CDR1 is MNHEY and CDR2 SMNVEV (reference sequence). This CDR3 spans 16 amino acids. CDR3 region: CASRNGGTRYYNEQFF. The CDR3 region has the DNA TGTGCCAGCAGAAATGGCGGGACAAGATACTACAATGAGCAGTTCTTC.

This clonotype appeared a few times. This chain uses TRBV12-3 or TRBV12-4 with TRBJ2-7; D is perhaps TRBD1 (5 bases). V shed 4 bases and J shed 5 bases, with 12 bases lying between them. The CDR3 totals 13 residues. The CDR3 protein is CASSYQGFDEQYF. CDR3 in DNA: TGTGCCAGCAGTTATCAGGGATTCGACGAGCAGTACTTC.

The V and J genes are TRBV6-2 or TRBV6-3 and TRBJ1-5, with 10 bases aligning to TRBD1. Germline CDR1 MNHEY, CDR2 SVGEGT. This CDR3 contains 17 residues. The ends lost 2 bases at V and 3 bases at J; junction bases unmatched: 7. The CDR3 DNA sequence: TGTGCCAGCAGTTACCTCGGGACAGGGGTTTACAATCAGCCCCAGCATTTT. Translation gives CASSYLGTGVYNQPQHF.

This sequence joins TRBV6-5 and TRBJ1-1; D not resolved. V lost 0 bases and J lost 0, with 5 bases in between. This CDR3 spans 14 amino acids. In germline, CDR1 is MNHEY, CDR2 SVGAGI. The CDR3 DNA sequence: TGTGCCAGCAGTTACTCGTTGTTGAACACTGAAGCTTTCTTT. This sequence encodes CASSYSLLNTEAFF.

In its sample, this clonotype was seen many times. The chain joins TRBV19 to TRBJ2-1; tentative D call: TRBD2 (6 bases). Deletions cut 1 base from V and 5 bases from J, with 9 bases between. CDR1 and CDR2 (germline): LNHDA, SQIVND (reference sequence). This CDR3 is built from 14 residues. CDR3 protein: CASSIALAHNEQFF. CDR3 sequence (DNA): TGTGCCAGTAGTATAGCACTAGCACACAATGAGCAGTTCTTC.

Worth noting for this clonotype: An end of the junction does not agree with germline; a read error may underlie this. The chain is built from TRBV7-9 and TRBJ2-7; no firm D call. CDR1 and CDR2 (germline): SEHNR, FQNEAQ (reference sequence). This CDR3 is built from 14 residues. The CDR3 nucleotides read TGTGCCAGCAGCTTAGCGTCAGAGGACCGCAGGCAGGACTTC. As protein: CASSLASEDRRQDF.

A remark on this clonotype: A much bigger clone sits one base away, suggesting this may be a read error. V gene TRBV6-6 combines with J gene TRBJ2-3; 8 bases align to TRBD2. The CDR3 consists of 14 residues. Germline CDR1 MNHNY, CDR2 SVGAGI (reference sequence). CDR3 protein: CASSPREERDTQNF. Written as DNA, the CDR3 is TGTGCCAGCAGTCCGCGGGAGGAGAGAGATACGCAGAATTTT.

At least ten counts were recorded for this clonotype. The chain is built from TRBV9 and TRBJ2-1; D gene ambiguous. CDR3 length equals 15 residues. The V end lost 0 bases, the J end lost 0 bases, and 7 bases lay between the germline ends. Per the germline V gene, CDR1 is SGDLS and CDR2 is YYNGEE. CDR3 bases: TGTGCCAGCAGCGTAGCCTTAGCCTCCTACAATGAGCAGTTCTTC. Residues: CASSVALASYNEQFF.

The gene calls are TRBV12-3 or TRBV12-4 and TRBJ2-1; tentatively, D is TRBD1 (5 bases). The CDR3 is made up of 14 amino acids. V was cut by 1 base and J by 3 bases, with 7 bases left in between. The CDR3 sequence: CASSLGQNYNEQFF. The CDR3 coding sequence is TGTGCCAGCAGTTTAGGACAGAACTACAATGAGCAGTTCTTC.

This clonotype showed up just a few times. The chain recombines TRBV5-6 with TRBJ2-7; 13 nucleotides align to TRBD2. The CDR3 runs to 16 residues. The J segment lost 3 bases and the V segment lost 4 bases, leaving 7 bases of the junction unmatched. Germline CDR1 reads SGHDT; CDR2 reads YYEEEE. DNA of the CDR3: TGTGCCAGCAGCCCAGGAGGACTAGCGGGAGTCTACGAGCAGTACTTC. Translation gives CASSPGGLAGVYEQYF.